Included here is one TCR beta chain sequence, with context. Sequencing was performed with immunoSEQ multiplex PCR; in TCRdb, only in-frame clones are kept and a portion is missing. The sample has 2 million to 3 million clones, about 92% seen once. This entry belongs to a study of shared clonotypes between healthy human individuals. Unmatched junction bases numbered 4, after V lost 4 bases and J lost 1 base. CDR3 length equals 15 residues. Per the germline V gene, CDR1 is SGHNT and CDR2 is YYREEE (reference sequence). This clonotype originated in a man younger than 35 in good health. The sample consisted of naive CD4+ T cells sorted from blood. Subset specified: CD45RA+ positively selected. The rearrangement uses TRBV5-4 and TRBJ2-3; 9 positions agree with TRBD1. CDR3 residues: CASSLRTGGTDTQYF. As DNA, the CDR3 is TGTGCCAGCAGCCTCCGGACAGGGGGCACAGATACGCAGTATTTT.